The clone carrying this TCR beta chain has just a few counts. What it binds is not known. The data stem from a study of CD8+ T cells in alopecia areata. Extracted RNA was reverse transcribed into cDNA, the sequencing template. Clones were read by immunoSEQ multiplex PCR, and TCRdb kept only the in-frame ones, dropping some. The sample lists 150,000 to 200,000 clones; roughly 60% were seen once. Study-wide results and caveats: It was less clear whether patients shared TCRs than it was in mice, possibly because of HLA.

The sequencing sample was made of CD4+ T cells sorted from blood. The source is a human donor in good health.

As DNA, the CDR3 is TGTGCCAGCAGCCACCTTTTAGACAATGAGCAGTTCTTC. Translating gives CASSHLLDNEQFF. This sequence joins TRBV7-9 and TRBJ2-1; D is unclear. There are 13 residues in the CDR3. V was trimmed by 5 bases and J by 5 bases, leaving 10 bases between them. Germline-derived CDR1 and CDR2 are SEHNR and FQNEAQ (reference sequence). Together with reference TRBV7-9 and TRBJ2-1, the CDR3 gives the full variable domain: DTGVSQNPRHKITKRGQNVTFRCDPISEHNRLYWYRQTLGQGPEFLTYFQNEAQLEKSRLLSDRFSAERPKGSFSTLEIQRTEQGDSAMYLCASSHLLDNEQFFGPGTRLTVL.